Below are 8 T cell receptor beta chains sequenced from a single sample in a study of CD8 T cells in ankylosing spondylitis. TCRdb recomputed calls from the 5' RACE reads with MiXCR, one row per CDR3 protein. The sample lists some 17,000 distinct CDR3 sequences; approximately 7.6% were seen once. The sequencing input was blood. All receptors derive from a male donor with ankylosing spondylitis or in good health (not recorded which).

This clonotype occurred many times. The chain links TRBV12-3 or TRBV12-4 to TRBJ1-4; D not certain. The V end was cut by 3 bases, the J end by 8 bases, with 16 bases between. The CDR3 loop spans 15 amino acids. The CDR3 coding sequence is TGTGCCAGCAGTTTGTCGGGAGATCGAGACGAAAAACTGTTTTTT. Its translation is CASSLSGDRDEKLFF.

This chain joins TRBV29-1 and TRBJ2-1; D possibly uses TRBD1 or TRBD2 (7 bases each). Trimming left V 3 bases short and J 8 bases short, with 14 bases between. CDR3 length equals 13 residues. Germline assignment: CDR1 SQVTM and CDR2 ANQGSEA. The DNA for the CDR3 is TGCAGCGTTGAGGCAGGGGGGGGTTATGAGCAGTTCTTC. Encoded protein: CSVEAGGGYEQFF.

The chain has TRBV12-3 or TRBV12-4 and TRBJ1-1; D is unclear. V lost 4 bases to trimming and J lost 5 bases, with 11 bases between them. The length of the CDR3 is 13 residues. Written as DNA, the CDR3 is TGTGCCAGCAGTTGGGGAGGAATTACTGAAGCTTTCTTT. Its protein product is CASSWGGITEAFF.

This clonotype was observed at least ten times. In DNA, the CDR3 is TGTGCCACCAGTGATTTTGTCGTCGGCAGGGGTTACGAGCAGTACTTC. Translated: CATSDFVVGRGYEQYF. The chain uses TRBV24-1 and TRBJ2-7, with D possibly being TRBD1 (6 bases). The CDR3 runs 16 residues. Deletions cut 1 base from V and 4 bases from J, with 16 bases between. Germline loops: CDR1 KGHDR, CDR2 SFDVKD.

There are many counts of this clonotype. The chain carries TRBV25-1 and TRBJ2-1, with TRBD1 matching over 8 bases. J was trimmed by 1 base and V by 1 base; bases with no gene match: 3. The CDR3 loop spans 16 amino acids. Germline CDR1 reads MGHDK; CDR2 reads SYGVNS. The CDR3 protein is CASSEWTGKSYNEQFF. The CDR3 nucleotides are TGTGCCAGCAGTGAATGGACAGGGAAGTCCTACAATGAGCAGTTCTTC. The entire variable domain, with the rest obtained from reference TRBV25-1 and TRBJ2-1, is as follows: EADIYQTPRYLVIGTGKKITLECSQTMGHDKMYWYQQDPGMELHLIHYSYGVNSTEKGDLSSESTVSRIRTEHFPLTLESARPSHTSQYLCASSEWTGKSYNEQFFGPGTRLTVL.

This clonotype was detected ten times or more. The chain uses TRBV24-1 and TRBJ2-7, with D uncertain. There are 13 residues in the CDR3. The germline V and J ends were trimmed by 3 bases and 8 bases, with 13 bases remaining between them. Germline V gene lookup returns CDR1 KGHDR and CDR2 SFDVKD. The CDR3 loop reads CATSDQARPQQYF. CDR3 DNA: TGTGCCACCAGTGATCAGGCCCGCCCCCAGCAGTACTTC.

This clonotype was picked up many times. The chain has TRBV20-1 and TRBJ2-5, with D perhaps assigned TRBD1 or TRBD2 (5 bases each). V lost 3 bases and J 5 bases, leaving 16 bases between the germline ends. CDR1 is DFQATT and CDR2 is SNEGSKA in the germline V gene (reference sequence). CDR3 length: 14 residues. The CDR3 sequence is CSASDRGPWETQYF. CDR3 nucleotides: TGCAGTGCTAGTGACCGGGGCCCCTGGGAGACCCAGTACTTC.

This clonotype was seen at least ten times. The chain employs TRBV5-1 and TRBJ2-3; 7 bases fit TRBD2. The J segment lost 4 bases and the V segment lost 6 bases, leaving 5 bases of the junction unmatched. The CDR3 has 13 amino acids. Germline V gives CDR1 SGHRS, CDR2 YFSETQ. CDR3 in DNA: TGCGCCAGCATCGGCGGGGGAGCAGATACGCAGTATTTT. As protein: CASIGGGADTQYF.